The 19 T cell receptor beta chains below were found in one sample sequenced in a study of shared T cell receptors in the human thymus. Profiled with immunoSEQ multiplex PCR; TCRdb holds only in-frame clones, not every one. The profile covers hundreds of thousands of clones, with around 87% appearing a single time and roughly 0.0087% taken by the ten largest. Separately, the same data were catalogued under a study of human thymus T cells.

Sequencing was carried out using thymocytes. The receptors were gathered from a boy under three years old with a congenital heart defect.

This CDR3 is CAWSVKGEKRGLYGYTF. The CDR3 DNA sequence: TGTGCCTGGAGTGTAAAGGGGGAAAAGAGGGGATTGTATGGCTACACCTTC. The chain joins TRBV30 to TRBJ1-2, with D perhaps TRBD1 (6 bases). CDR1 and CDR2 (germline): GTSNPN, SVGIG (reference sequence). V was cut by 0 bases and J by 5 bases, with 22 bases left in between. The CDR3 loop spans 17 amino acids. Full variable domain (missing parts from reference TRBV30 and TRBJ1-2): SQTIHQWPATLVQPVGSPLSLECTVEGTSNPNLYWYRQAAGRGLQLLFYSVGIGQISSEVPQNLSASRPQDRQFILSSKKLLLSDSGFYLCAWSVKGEKRGLYGYTFGSGTRLTVV.

Written as DNA, the CDR3 is TGCGCCAGCAGCCAATGGACAGGGGAGAACTACGAGCAGTACTTC. Residues: CASSQWTGENYEQYF. The gene calls are TRBV5-1 and TRBJ2-7, with 9 bases lining up with TRBD1. The CDR3 is 15 amino acids. Germline-derived CDR1 and CDR2 are SGHRS and YFSETQ. The V and J ends lost 4 bases and 3 bases, in that order; junction bases with no gene match: 8.

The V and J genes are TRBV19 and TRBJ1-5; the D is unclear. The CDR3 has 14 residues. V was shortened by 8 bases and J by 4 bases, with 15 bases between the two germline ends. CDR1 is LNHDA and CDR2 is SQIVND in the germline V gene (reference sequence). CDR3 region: CASSSPAGNQPQHF. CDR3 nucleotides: TGTGCCAGTTCCTCTCCGGCGGGGAATCAGCCCCAGCATTTT.

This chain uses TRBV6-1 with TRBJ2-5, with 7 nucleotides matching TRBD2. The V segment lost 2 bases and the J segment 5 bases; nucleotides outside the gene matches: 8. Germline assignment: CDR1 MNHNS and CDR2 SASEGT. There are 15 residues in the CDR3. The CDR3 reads CASSELGGRLETQYF. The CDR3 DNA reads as TGTGCCAGCAGTGAATTGGGGGGGAGGCTGGAGACCCAGTACTTC.

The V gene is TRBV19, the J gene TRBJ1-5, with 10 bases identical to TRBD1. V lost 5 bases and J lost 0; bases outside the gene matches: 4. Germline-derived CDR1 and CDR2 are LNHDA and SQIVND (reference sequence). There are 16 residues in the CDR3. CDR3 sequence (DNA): TGTGCCAGTAGTTCGGGACAGGGGAATAGCAATCAGCCCCAGCATTTT. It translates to CASSSGQGNSNQPQHF.

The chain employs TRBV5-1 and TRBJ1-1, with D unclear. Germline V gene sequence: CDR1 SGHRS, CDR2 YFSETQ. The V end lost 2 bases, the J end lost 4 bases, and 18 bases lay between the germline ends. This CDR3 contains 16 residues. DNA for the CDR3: TGCGCCAGCAGCTTCACCACCGGGAGCCCCAGCACTGAAGCTTTCTTT. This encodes CASSFTTGSPSTEAFF.

The CDR3 bases are TGCGCCAGCAGCTTCAGACTGGGACAGGAGTCTGGGGCCAACGTCCTGACTTTC. It specifies CASSFRLGQESGANVLTF. The J gene is TRBJ2-6, the V gene TRBV5-1; 8 bases are shared with TRBD1. With V trimmed by 2 bases and J by 1 base, 8 bases remained unmatched. The CDR3 runs 18 residues. Germline V CDR1 and CDR2: SGHRS, YFSETQ.

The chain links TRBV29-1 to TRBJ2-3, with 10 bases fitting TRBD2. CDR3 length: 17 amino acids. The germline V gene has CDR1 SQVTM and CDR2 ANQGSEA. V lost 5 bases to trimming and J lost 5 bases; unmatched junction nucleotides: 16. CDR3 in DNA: TGCAGCGTTATGATAAGCGGGAGGGCCGTGTTTGTAGATACGCAGTATTTT. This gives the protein CSVMISGRAVFVDTQYF.

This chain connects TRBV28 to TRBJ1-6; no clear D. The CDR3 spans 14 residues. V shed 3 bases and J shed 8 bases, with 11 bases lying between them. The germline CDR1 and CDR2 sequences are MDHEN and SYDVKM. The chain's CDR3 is CASSFQFDYSPLHF. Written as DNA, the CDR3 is TGTGCCAGCAGTTTTCAGTTTGACTATTCACCCCTCCACTTT.

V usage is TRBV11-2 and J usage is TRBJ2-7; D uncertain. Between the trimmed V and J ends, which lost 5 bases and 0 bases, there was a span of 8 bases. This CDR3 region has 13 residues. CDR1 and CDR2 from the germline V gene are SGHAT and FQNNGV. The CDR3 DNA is TGTGCCAGCAGCCCCAGGTACTCCTACGAGCAGTACTTC. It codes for CASSPRYSYEQYF.

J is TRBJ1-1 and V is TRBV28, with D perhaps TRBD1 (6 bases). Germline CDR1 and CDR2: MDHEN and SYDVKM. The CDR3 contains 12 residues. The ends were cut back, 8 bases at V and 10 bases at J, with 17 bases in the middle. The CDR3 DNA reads TGTGCCAGCTCTCGGGGGGGCGTTTCAGCTTTCTTT. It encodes CASSRGGVSAFF.

This CDR3 reads CASSLLEQENTEAFF. CDR3 coding DNA: TGTGCCAGCAGTTTACTGGAACAGGAGAACACTGAAGCTTTCTTT. The V and J genes are TRBV28 and TRBJ1-1, with D possibly TRBD1 on 5 matching bases. CDR1 is MDHEN, CDR2 SYDVKM, per germline. Trimming stripped 2 bases from V and 1 base from J, with 11 bases between. The length of the CDR3 is 15 residues.

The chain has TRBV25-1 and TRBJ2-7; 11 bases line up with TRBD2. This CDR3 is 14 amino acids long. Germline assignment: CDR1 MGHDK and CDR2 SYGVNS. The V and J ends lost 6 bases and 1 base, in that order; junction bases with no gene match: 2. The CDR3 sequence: CASRTSGASYEQYF. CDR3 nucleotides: TGTGCCAGCAGGACTAGCGGGGCATCCTACGAGCAGTACTTC.

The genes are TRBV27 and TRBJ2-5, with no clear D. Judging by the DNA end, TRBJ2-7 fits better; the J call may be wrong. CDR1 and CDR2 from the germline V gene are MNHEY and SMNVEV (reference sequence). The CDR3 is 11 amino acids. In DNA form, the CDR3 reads TGTGCCAGCAGTTTTTACTACGAGCAGTACTTC. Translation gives CASSFYYEQYF.

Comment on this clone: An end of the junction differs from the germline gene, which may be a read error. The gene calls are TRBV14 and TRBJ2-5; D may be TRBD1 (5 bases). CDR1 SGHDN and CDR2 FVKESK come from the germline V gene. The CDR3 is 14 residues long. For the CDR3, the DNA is TGTGCCAGCAGACCTATCGACAGCCAAGAGAGCCAGTACTTC. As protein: CASRPIDSQESQYF. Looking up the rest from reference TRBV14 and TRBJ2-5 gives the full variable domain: EAGVTQFPSHSVIEKGQTVTLRCDPISGHDNLYWYRRVMGKEIKFLLHFVKESKQDESGMPNNRFLAERTGGTYSTLKVQPAELEDSGVYFCASRPIDSQESQYFGPGTRLLVL.

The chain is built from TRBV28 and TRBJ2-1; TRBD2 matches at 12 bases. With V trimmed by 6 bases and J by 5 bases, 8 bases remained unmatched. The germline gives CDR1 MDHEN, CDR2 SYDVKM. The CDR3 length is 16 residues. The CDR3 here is CASSHRTSGADNEQFF. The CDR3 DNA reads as TGTGCCAGCAGCCACCGGACTAGCGGGGCGGACAATGAGCAGTTCTTC.

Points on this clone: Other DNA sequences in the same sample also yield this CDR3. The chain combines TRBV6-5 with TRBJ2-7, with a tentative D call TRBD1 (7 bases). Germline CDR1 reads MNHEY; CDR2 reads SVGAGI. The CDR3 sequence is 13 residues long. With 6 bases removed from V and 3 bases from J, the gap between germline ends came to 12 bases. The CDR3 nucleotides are TGTGCCAGCAGGGAGGGACAGAGCTACGAGCAGTACTTC. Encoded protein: CASREGQSYEQYF.

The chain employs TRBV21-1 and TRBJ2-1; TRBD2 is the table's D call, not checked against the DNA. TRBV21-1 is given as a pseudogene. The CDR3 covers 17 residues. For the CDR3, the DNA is TGTGCCAGCAGCAAAGAAGCCCTAGCGGGGTCCTACAATGAGCAGTTCTTC. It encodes CASSKEALAGSYNEQFF.

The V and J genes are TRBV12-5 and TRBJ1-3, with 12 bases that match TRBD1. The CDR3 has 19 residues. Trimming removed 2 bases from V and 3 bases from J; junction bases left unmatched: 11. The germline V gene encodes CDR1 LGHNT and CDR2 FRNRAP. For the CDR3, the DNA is TGTGCTAGTGGTTTGCCCCACCCGGGACAGGGGGCTGATGGAAACACCATATATTTT. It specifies CASGLPHPGQGADGNTIYF. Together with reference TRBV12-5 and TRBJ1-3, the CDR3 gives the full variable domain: DARVTQTPRHKVTEMGQEVTMRCQPILGHNTVFWYRQTMMQGLELLAYFRNRAPLDDSGMPKDRFSAEMPDATLATLKIQPSEPRDSAVYFCASGLPHPGQGADGNTIYFGEGSWLTVV.